These 19 T cell receptor beta chains came from one sample sequenced in a study of tumor-infiltrating lymphocytes in localized non-small cell lung cancer (dated by TCRdb to about 2021). The receptor library was made with the immunoSEQ multiplex PCR assay. Imported from immuneACCESS, the table was reduced by TCRdb to in-frame sequences with V and J called. These copies leave out some clones; in studies compared against another copy, an unresolved V gene accounts for under half, and the cause of the remainder is not known. This sample comprises 2,500 to 3,000 clones, 65% to 80% of them detected only once. The top ten constitute 15% of the sample. What was sequenced was uninvolved lung tissue not adjacent to the tumor. The source is a human donor with non-small cell lung cancer.

This chain links TRBV19 with TRBJ1-5, with D perhaps TRBD1 (5 bases). Trimming cost V 7 bases and J 7 bases, with 14 bases left between them. The germline V gene encodes CDR1 LNHDA and CDR2 SQIVND (reference sequence). The CDR3 consists of 13 residues. CDR3 DNA sequence: TGTGCCAGTACATGGGTTAGGGGACAGCCCCAGCATTTT. As protein: CASTWVRGQPQHF.

The rearrangement links TRBV9 to TRBJ1-1; TRBD1 matches at 7 bases. The CDR3 consists of 18 residues. Germline V gene lookup returns CDR1 SGDLS and CDR2 YYNGEE. The trim removed 0 bases at V and 5 bases at J, leaving 16 bases unmatched. The chain's CDR3 is CASSVVGRGFNEETEAFF. The CDR3 DNA reads as TGTGCCAGCAGCGTAGTTGGCAGGGGGTTTAACGAAGAGACTGAAGCTTTCTTT.

The chain recombines TRBV7-2 with TRBJ1-1; possibly TRBD1 for D (5 bases). This CDR3 has 16 residues. With 3 bases removed from V and 5 bases from J, the gap between germline ends came to 19 bases. Germline CDR1 and CDR2: SGHTA and FQGNSA. CDR3 DNA sequence: TGTGCCAGCAGCTTGCTGGGACCCAATCTGGGGACTGAAGCTTTCTTT. Translated, it gives CASSLLGPNLGTEAFF.

J is TRBJ1-5 and V is TRBV6-1; D is perhaps TRBD1 (6 bases). The CDR3 loop spans 16 amino acids. V lost 3 bases, J lost 2 bases, and 14 bases lay in between. Germline values: CDR1 MNHNS, CDR2 SASEGT. CDR3 sequence (DNA): TGTGCCAGCAGTGAGAGGGTGAGGGGGGGCAATCAGCCCCAGCATTTT. This translates into CASSERVRGGNQPQHF.

This clone turned up a few times. V and J are TRBV6-5 and TRBJ2-2; perhaps TRBD1 as D (6 bases). V was cut by 2 bases and J by 6 bases, with 13 bases left in between. CDR1 is MNHEY, CDR2 SVGAGI, per germline. This CDR3 comprises 15 residues. CDR3 coding DNA: TGTGCCAGCAGTTACGGAAACAGGGCCCCCGGGGAGCTGTTTTTT. It specifies CASSYGNRAPGELFF.

This clone was detected a few times. V gene TRBV7-9 combines with J gene TRBJ2-3, with 10 bases fitting TRBD2. This CDR3 is 16 amino acids long. V was clipped by 5 bases and J by 6 bases; unmatched bases: 11. Germline CDR1 and CDR2: SEHNR and FQNEAQ (reference sequence). The CDR3 DNA reads as TGTGCCAGCAGCCCTCTAGGAGCGGGGGGGCTGGATACGCAGTATTTT. Residues: CASSPLGAGGLDTQYF. The full variable domain, its missing parts supplied by reference TRBV7-9 and TRBJ2-3, is DTGVSQNPRHKITKRGQNVTFRCDPISEHNRLYWYRQTLGQGPEFLTYFQNEAQLEKSRLLSDRFSAERPKGSFSTLEIQRTEQGDSAMYLCASSPLGAGGLDTQYFGPGTRLTVL.

V usage is TRBV7-8 and J usage is TRBJ1-2, with unresolved D. CDR1 is SGHVS and CDR2 is FQNEAQ in the germline V gene. The CDR3 covers 14 residues. Between the trimmed V and J ends, which lost 5 bases and 4 bases, there was a span of 14 bases. CDR3: CASSLGSAAYGYTF. CDR3 DNA sequence: TGTGCCAGCAGCCTTGGGTCAGCAGCCTATGGCTACACCTTC.

This chain uses TRBV7-9 with TRBJ1-2; TRBD1 matches 10 bases. V gave up 0 bases and J gave up 5 bases; unmatched junction bases: 3. Germline lookup yields CDR1 SEHNR and CDR2 FQNEAQ (reference sequence). The CDR3 is 15 residues long. The CDR3 loop reads CASSLADRGSYGYTF. The CDR3 DNA is TGTGCCAGCAGCTTAGCGGACAGGGGGTCTTATGGCTACACCTTC.

The chain links TRBV5-4 to TRBJ1-2; D is uncertain. The germline gives CDR1 SGHNT, CDR2 YYREEE (reference sequence). Between the trimmed V and J ends, which lost 4 bases and 2 bases, there was a span of 9 bases. This CDR3 spans 13 amino acids. As DNA, the CDR3 is TGTGCCAGCAGCCTTGACGGCAACTATGGCTACACCTTC. Translated: CASSLDGNYGYTF.

The chain links TRBV12-1 to TRBJ1-2. TRBV12-1 is a pseudogene locus. This CDR3 has 12 amino acids. CDR3 coding DNA: TGTGCCAGCAGCTTTCGAGGTGATGGCTACACCTTC. Protein sequence: CASSFRGDGYTF.

Only a few counts were recorded for this clone. The rearrangement uses TRBV30 and TRBJ2-3; D gene unclear. This CDR3 is built from 12 residues. Trimming took off 2 bases at V and 3 bases at J, with 6 bases between the two ends. Germline V CDR1 and CDR2: GTSNPN, SVGIG (reference sequence). As DNA, the CDR3 is TGTGCCTGGAGTCGCGTGACAGATACGCAGTATTTT. Protein sequence: CAWSRVTDTQYF.

The chain employs TRBV5-1 and TRBJ2-2; maybe TRBD1 (6 bases). The V end was cut by 8 bases, the J end by 4 bases, with 18 bases between. CDR1 is SGHRS and CDR2 is YFSETQ in the germline V gene. The CDR3 totals 15 residues. In DNA form, the CDR3 reads TGCGCCAGTAGAGGACAGCCCGAGGGCACCGGGGAGCTGTTTTTT. This codes for CASRGQPEGTGELFF.

This clone was recorded only once. The rearrangement uses TRBV19 and TRBJ2-5; D call uncertain. Trimming cost V 10 bases and J 0 bases, with 15 bases left between them. Germline-derived CDR1 and CDR2 are LNHDA and SQIVND (reference sequence). CDR3 size: 14 residues. In nucleotides, the CDR3 is TGTGCCAACCCAGCCTCTAGGTACCAAGAGACCCAGTACTTC. It encodes CANPASRYQETQYF.

This clone was picked up a small number of times. V usage is TRBV7-9 and J usage is TRBJ2-1; 10 bases line up with TRBD2. The CDR3 contains 15 residues. The V gene's germline CDR1 is SEHNR and CDR2 FQNEAQ (reference sequence). V lost 6 bases to trimming and J lost 3 bases; unmatched junction nucleotides: 5. Here the CDR3 reads CASRSLAGVYNEQFF. The CDR3 DNA is TGTGCCAGCAGGTCCCTAGCGGGAGTCTACAATGAGCAGTTCTTC.

The chain uses TRBV10-2 and TRBJ1-1; D unclear. V lost 2 bases and J 0 bases, leaving 7 bases between the germline ends. This CDR3 comprises 14 residues. CDR1 and CDR2 from the germline V gene are WSHSY and SAAADI. The CDR3 DNA sequence: TGCGCCAGCAGTGAGACCCAACTGAACACTGAAGCTTTCTTT. Protein: CASSETQLNTEAFF.

The chain links TRBV7-8 to TRBJ1-1; D is unclear. The CDR3 is 12 residues long. V shed 5 bases and J shed 4 bases, with 8 bases lying between them. Looked up from germline, CDR1 is SGHVS and CDR2 is FQNEAQ. Here the CDR3 DNA reads TGTGCCAGCAGCCTCGGACTCACTGAAGCTTTCTTT. The encoded protein is CASSLGLTEAFF.

The chain recombines TRBV19 with TRBJ2-6; D may match TRBD1 or TRBD2 (5 bases each). Germline values: CDR1 LNHDA, CDR2 SQIVND (reference sequence). V lost 5 bases and J lost 0, with 20 bases in between. The CDR3 consists of 19 residues. The CDR3 spells CASSVSPGRTSSGANVLTF. The CDR3 bases are TGTGCCAGTAGTGTGTCTCCGGGACGAACGTCCTCTGGGGCCAACGTCCTGACTTTC.

This chain connects TRBV29-1 to TRBJ1-4; maybe TRBD1 (6 bases). The germline CDR1 and CDR2 sequences are SQVTM and ANQGSEA. V lost 7 bases and J lost 7, with 16 bases in between. This CDR3 comprises 13 residues. In nucleotides, the CDR3 is TGCAGCGCACACAGAGGGGGTGGTGAAAAACTGTTTTTT. It codes for CSAHRGGGEKLFF.

The rearrangement joins TRBV6-1 to TRBJ2-2; 7 bases fit TRBD1. This CDR3 contains 15 residues. Germline-derived CDR1 and CDR2 are MNHNS and SASEGT. Germline trimming cut 6 bases from V and 1 base from J; bases unmatched to any gene: 5. Here the CDR3 DNA reads TGTGCCAGCAGATTGACAGGGAAGAACACCGGGGAGCTGTTTTTT. Amino acid sequence: CASRLTGKNTGELFF.